These T cell receptor beta chains were read from a single sample in a study of cytomegalovirus exposure and HLA in healthy donors. This table comes from immunoSEQ multiplex PCR, and its TCRdb copy is limited to in-frame clones, with some not included. The sample carries about 120,000 clones, roughly 80% recorded once. The sample consisted of PBMCs. All receptors come from a woman between 40 and 55 years old in good health and CMV-seronegative. Each CDR3 is given with its conserved first and last residue. A D gene is named only where the DNA matches it firmly. Rows give clone size only sometimes, using once, few, many, or a class for an expanded clone.

clone size,D gene,J gene,V gene,CDR3 DNA,CDR3 protein
-,TRBD2,TRBJ2-1,TRBV10-3,TGTGCCATCAGTCCAAGACTAGCGGGAGGGCCGTACAATGAGCAGTTCTTC,CAISPRLAGGPYNEQFF
-,TRBD2,TRBJ2-1,TRBV11-2,TGTGCCAGCAGCTTAGATAGGGCCTTTGGGACTAGAAGTGAGCAGTTCTTC,CASSLDRAFGTRSEQFF
few,TRBD2,TRBJ2-7,TRBV7-2,TGTGCCAGCAGCCCTTCGCGGGAGGGCCGCGAGCAGTACTTC,CASSPSREGREQYF
-,-,TRBJ2-1,TRBV7-9,TGTGCCAGCAGCCAACCTTACTTAGACGGGAGCTCCTACAATGAGCAGTTCTTC,CASSQPYLDGSSYNEQFF
once,TRBD1,TRBJ1-2,TRBV27,TGTGCCAGCAGTCCGTCGGGACAGACCTATGGCTACACCTTC,CASSPSGQTYGYTF
-,-,TRBJ1-1,TRBV11-2,TGTGCCAGCAGCTTGAGGGACACTGAAGCTTTCTTT,CASSLRDTEAFF
once,-,TRBJ1-2,TRBV7-6,TGTGCCAGCAGCTCTGGACGGGGTGGCTACACCTTC,CASSSGRGGYTF
once,-,TRBJ2-1,TRBV19,TGTGCCAGTAGCAAGATTAGCACCAATGAGCAGTTCTTC,CASSKISTNEQFF
-,-,TRBJ1-4,TRBV28,TGTGCCAGCAGCCTGGACCGAAGCGGTTTCTTTTTT,CASSLDRSGFFF
-,-,TRBJ2-1,TRBV28,TGTGCCAGCAGTTTACGGGCCTATAGGGAAGGGGACAATGAGCAGTTCTTC,CASSLRAYREGDNEQFF
-,TRBD1,TRBJ1-1,TRBV18,TGTGCCAGCTCACCACCGGGACAGGGGAAAACTGAAGCTTTCTTT,CASSPPGQGKTEAFF
once,-,TRBJ1-1,TRBV21-1,TGTGCCAGCAGCAAAGCGCTGAGGGGGCCCTACACTGAAGCTTTCTTT,CASSKALRGPYTEAFF
-,-,TRBJ2-7,TRBV5-4,TGTGCCAGCAGCAAAGACAGCTACGAGCAGTACTTC,CASSKDSYEQYF
-,-,TRBJ2-1,TRBV7-6,TGTGCCAGCAGCTTGGGTCAGGAAACCTACAATGAGCAGTTCTTC,CASSLGQETYNEQFF
-,TRBD1,TRBJ2-2,TRBV7-7,TGTGCTAGCAGCTTAGGTGGGACAGGGAACACCGGGGAGCTGTTTTTT,CASSLGGTGNTGELFF
once,TRBD1,TRBJ1-4,TRBV7-2,TGTGCCAGCAGCAGGGGGCGAGAAAAACTGTTTTTT,CASSRGREKLFF
-,-,TRBJ1-2,TRBV19,TGTGCCAGTAGTATTCTCGGACAAGAAAATGGCTACACCTTC,CASSILGQENGYTF
-,TRBD1,TRBJ2-7,TRBV5-1,TGCGCCAGCAGCTTGGCCCTTACAGGGGGATGGTACGAGCAGTACTTC,CASSLALTGGWYEQYF
-,TRBD2,TRBJ2-1,TRBV5-8,TGTGCCAGCAGCTTGCTGTCCCGGCTAGCGGGCTACAATGAGCAGTTCTTC,CASSLLSRLAGYNEQFF
few,-,TRBJ1-1,TRBV14,TGTGCCAGCAGCCAAGTAGCAGGGGCGGGCACTGAAGCTTTCTTT,CASSQVAGAGTEAFF
-,-,TRBJ2-1,TRBV7-3,TGTGCCAGCAGCTTCTTTGGGCAGGGTTCCTACAATGAGCAGTTCTTC,CASSFFGQGSYNEQFF
-,TRBD2,TRBJ2-3,TRBV28,TGTGCCAGCAGCCGTATCCTAGCGGGAGGAGGCGATACGCAGTATTTT,CASSRILAGGGDTQYF
-,TRBD1,TRBJ1-2,TRBV10-3,TGTGCCATCAGTGAAGGACAGGCACATGGCTACACCTTC,CAISEGQAHGYTF
-,TRBD2,TRBJ2-5,TRBV5-1,TGCGCCAGCAGCCCGGGACTAGATGAAGAGACCCAGTACTTC,CASSPGLDEETQYF
-,-,TRBJ2-1,TRBV5-1,TGCGCCAGCAGCTTGATGTCACTTTACAATGAGCAGTTCTTC,CASSLMSLYNEQFF
-,-,TRBJ2-7,TRBV25-1,TGTGCCAGCAGTGAACCCGCAGCAGGAACATACGAGCAGTACTTC,CASSEPAAGTYEQYF
-,TRBD1,TRBJ2-3,TRBV10-3,TGTGCCATCAGTGGGACAGGGACTACAGATACGCAGTATTTT,CAISGTGTTDTQYF
once,TRBD2,TRBJ2-7,TRBV5-1,TGCGCCAGCAGCTTGGTCGGGACTAGCGGCGAGCAGTACTTC,CASSLVGTSGEQYF